This entry lists 22 T cell receptor beta chains sequenced from one sample in a study of CD8 T cells in ankylosing spondylitis. MiXCR, applied by TCRdb to the 5' RACE reads, yields one record per CDR3 protein. Seen here are some 130,000 distinct CDR3 sequences, about 7% observed once, and the top ten hold approximately 13%. What was sequenced was blood, either unsorted or a sorted T cell fraction (not recorded which). The source is a female donor with ankylosing spondylitis or in good health (not recorded which).

This clonotype showed up many times. The chain has TRBV28 and TRBJ1-5; D remains ambiguous. CDR3 length equals 14 residues. The germline V gene encodes CDR1 MDHEN and CDR2 SYDVKM. The V gene lost 7 bases and the J gene lost 1 base, with 11 bases spanning the gap. The CDR3: CASTLDASNQPQHF. The DNA for the CDR3 is TGTGCCAGCACCCTCGATGCGAGCAATCAGCCCCAGCATTTT.

Many counts were recorded for this clonotype. The rearrangement uses TRBV4-2 and TRBJ2-3; 9 positions match TRBD2. With V trimmed by 1 base and J by 2 bases, 4 bases remained unmatched. Germline assignment: CDR1 LGHNA and CDR2 YNFKEQ. CDR3 length equals 16 residues. This CDR3 is CASSQVAGGFTDTQYF. The DNA for the CDR3 is TGTGCCAGCAGCCAAGTGGCGGGGGGGTTCACAGATACGCAGTATTTT.

This clonotype occurred many times. The rearrangement joins TRBV3-1 to TRBJ1-2; 10 nucleotides match TRBD1. There are 15 residues in the CDR3. The V gene end was trimmed by 8 bases and the J gene end by 4 bases; junction bases not matched to a gene: 10. Germline V gene sequence: CDR1 LGHDT, CDR2 YNNKEL (reference sequence). CDR3 sequence (DNA): TGTGCCAGCTCGACCGGGACAGGGGCCCTCTATGGCTACACCTTC. Its translation: CASSTGTGALYGYTF.

Details on this clonotype: One junction end does not reproduce the germline sequence, and a read error may be involved. In DNA, the CDR3 is TGTGCCAGCAGCATTCCAACCGAAAACACCGGGGAGGTGTTTTTT. Its protein product is CASSIPTENTGEVFF. The J gene is TRBJ2-2, the V gene TRBV9, with D maybe TRBD2 (6 bases). Germline values: CDR1 SGDLS, CDR2 YYNGEE. The CDR3 has 15 residues.

This clonotype appeared many times. The chain joins TRBV12-3 or TRBV12-4 to TRBJ2-7; TRBD2 might be the D (6 bases). The CDR3 sequence is 18 residues long. V dropped 6 bases and J dropped 0 bases, with 24 bases sitting between them. CDR3 region: CASSAPRSAGPSSYEQYF. DNA of the CDR3: TGTGCCAGCAGCGCCCCCAGATCCGCGGGGCCAAGCTCCTACGAGCAGTACTTC.

There are many counts of this clonotype. The chain links TRBV10-3 to TRBJ1-6; 8 positions agree with TRBD1. The CDR3 is 16 residues long. In germline, CDR1 is ENHRY, CDR2 SYGVKD. V lost 0 bases and J lost 5; bases outside the gene matches: 3. CDR3 region: CAISESRTGNNSPLHF. Written as DNA, the CDR3 is TGTGCCATCAGTGAGTCGAGGACAGGGAATAATTCACCCCTCCACTTT.

This clonotype has ten or more counts. The chain links TRBV5-1 to TRBJ2-1; 10 bases line up with TRBD2. The junction had 2 bases not matched to a gene; V was cut back by 5 bases and J by 0 bases. The CDR3 runs to 15 residues. Germline V gene data show CDR1 as SGHRS and CDR2 as YFSETQ. The DNA of the CDR3 is TGCGCCAGCAGTACTAGCGGGGTCTCCTACAATGAGCAGTTCTTC. Translating it yields CASSTSGVSYNEQFF. Combining the CDR3 with reference TRBV5-1 and TRBJ2-1 gives the whole variable domain KAGVTQTPRYLIKTRGQQVTLSCSPISGHRSVSWYQQTPGQGLQFLFEYFSETQRNKGNFPGRFSGRQFSNSRSEMNVSTLELGDSALYLCASSTSGVSYNEQFFGPGTRLTVL.

A note on this clonotype: A clone one base away is much larger, so this may be a read error. The chain is built from TRBV20-1 and TRBJ1-1; no reliable D call. This CDR3 has 12 residues. The germline gives CDR1 DFQATT, CDR2 SNEGSKA (reference sequence). V lost 1 base and J lost 10, with 13 bases in between. The CDR3 region has the DNA TGCAGTGCTAGAGGGGTTATCAATGCAGCTTTCTTT. Amino acids: CSARGVINAAFF.

This clonotype was seen many times. This chain joins TRBV5-1 and TRBJ2-3; 8 nucleotides match TRBD2. The CDR3 loop spans 18 amino acids. Germline values: CDR1 SGHRS, CDR2 YFSETQ. With V trimmed by 1 base and J by 2 bases, 12 bases remained unmatched. CDR3 in amino acids: CASSLSSGGHPNTDTQYF. The CDR3 DNA reads TGCGCCAGCAGCTTGAGCAGCGGGGGCCACCCTAACACAGATACGCAGTATTTT.

The rearrangement joins TRBV6-2 or TRBV6-3 to TRBJ1-2, with no clear D. CDR1 and CDR2 (germline): MNHEY, SVGEGT. The CDR3 consists of 14 residues. The V end was cut by 2 bases, the J end by 8 bases, with 15 bases between. The CDR3 is CASSYSGPPGGYTF. The CDR3 nucleotides are TGTGCCAGCAGTTACAGCGGACCCCCGGGAGGCTACACCTTC.

This clonotype was seen many times. The CDR3: CASSPGSGGLFYEQYF. The DNA of the CDR3 is TGCGCCAGCAGCCCCGGTTCCGGGGGACTTTTCTACGAGCAGTACTTC. This chain links TRBV5-1 with TRBJ2-7; D possibly corresponds to TRBD2 (6 bases). Deletions cut 4 bases from V and 3 bases from J, with 20 bases between. Germline-derived CDR1 and CDR2 are SGHRS and YFSETQ. The CDR3 totals 16 residues.

This clonotype was found many times. V and J are TRBV12-3 or TRBV12-4 and TRBJ2-1; 14 bases agree with TRBD2. The CDR3 totals 16 residues. J gave up 8 bases and V 3 bases, and 6 bases lay outside the gene matches. CDR3 nucleotide sequence: TGTGCCAGCAGTTTCCGGACTAGCGGGGGGTACCATGAGCAGTTCTTC. Translating gives CASSFRTSGGYHEQFF.

The chain has TRBV5-4 and TRBJ2-6, with no clear D. Deletions cut 3 bases from V and 0 bases from J, with 7 bases between. The V gene's germline CDR1 is SGHNT and CDR2 YYREEE (reference sequence). The CDR3 has 15 amino acids. CDR3 loop: CASSSRSSGANVLTF. CDR3 bases: TGTGCCAGCAGCTCCAGGAGCTCTGGGGCCAACGTCCTGACTTTC.

This clonotype has only a few counts. V is TRBV18 and J is TRBJ2-5, with TRBD1 as a possible D gene (5 bases). CDR1 is KGHSH and CDR2 is LQKENI in the germline V gene. CDR3 size: 14 residues. Trimming pared 3 bases from V and 0 bases from J, leaving 8 bases between. The chain's CDR3 is CASSPDNYQETQYF. The CDR3, as DNA: TGTGCCAGCTCACCGGACAACTACCAAGAGACCCAGTACTTC.

The sample holds a few counts of this clonotype. The chain has TRBV13 and TRBJ1-5; D is uncertain. Germline values: CDR1 PRHDT, CDR2 FYEKMQ (reference sequence). This CDR3 has 14 amino acids. Deletions cut 5 bases from V and 3 bases from J, with 11 bases between. CDR3 DNA sequence: TGTGCCAGCAGCAACTCCCGAAACAATCAGCCCCAGCATTTT. It yields the protein CASSNSRNNQPQHF. The full variable domain, its missing parts supplied by reference TRBV13 and TRBJ1-5, is AAGVIQSPRHLIKEKRETATLKCYPIPRHDTVYWYQQGPGQDPQFLISFYEKMQSDKGSIPDRFSAQQFSDYHSELNMSSLELGDSALYFCASSNSRNNQPQHFGDGTRLSIL.

This clonotype was observed at least ten times. The rearrangement links TRBV5-1 to TRBJ2-7; no firm D call. V lost 0 bases, J lost 0 bases, and 10 bases lay in between. The germline CDR1 and CDR2 sequences are SGHRS and YFSETQ. The CDR3 extends over 15 amino acids. In DNA, the CDR3 is TGCGCCAGCAGCTTGGACGCCATTAACTCCTACGAGCAGTACTTC. It is translated as CASSLDAINSYEQYF.

This clonotype was counted many times. The chain uses TRBV9 and TRBJ2-5; D is unclear. The germline CDR1 and CDR2 sequences are SGDLS and YYNGEE. The germline V and J ends were trimmed by 0 bases and 5 bases, with 14 bases remaining between them. The CDR3 runs to 15 residues. The CDR3 here is CASSVGSPKRETQYF. In DNA, the CDR3 is TGTGCCAGCAGCGTAGGCTCACCAAAGAGGGAGACCCAGTACTTC.

This clonotype was seen repeatedly, ten times or more. The junction does not match germline at one end; this may be a read error. The V call is TRBV7-7, the J call TRBJ2-7, with TRBD1 as a possible D gene (6 bases). Germline-derived CDR1 and CDR2 are SSHAT and FNYEAQ (reference sequence). The CDR3 sequence is 14 residues long. The CDR3 region is CASSLRQAAYEQYF. DNA for the CDR3: TGTGCTAGCAGCTTGAGACAGGCTGCCTACGAGCAGTACTTC.

V usage is TRBV3-1 and J usage is TRBJ2-7, with 10 bases fitting TRBD2. The V gene's germline CDR1 is LGHDT and CDR2 YNNKEL (reference sequence). Trimming at V came to 8 bases and at J to 4 bases, leaving 11 bases not matched to a gene. CDR3 length: 15 residues. Here the CDR3 reads CASCLRTSGPYEQYF. The DNA of the CDR3 is TGTGCCAGCTGCCTACGGACTAGCGGCCCGTACGAGCAGTACTTC.

This clonotype was observed many times. J is TRBJ1-2 and V is TRBV29-1; D unclear. The V end was cut by 3 bases, the J end by 8 bases, with 10 bases between. The CDR3 length is 11 residues. From germline, CDR1 is SQVTM and CDR2 ANQGSEA. The CDR3 sequence is CSVEAGRGYTF. The CDR3, as DNA: TGCAGCGTTGAGGCGGGCCGGGGCTACACCTTC.

This clonotype was detected only a few times. The rearrangement uses TRBV7-2 and TRBJ2-1; D is perhaps TRBD2 (6 bases). V lost 2 bases and J lost 9, with 11 bases in between. The CDR3 sequence is 13 residues long. Germline V gene data show CDR1 as SGHTA and CDR2 as FQGNSA. The CDR3 DNA reads TGTGCCAGCAGCTTACGACCGCGGGGTGAGCAGTTCTTC. Protein: CASSLRPRGEQFF. Full variable domain (outside the CDR3, taken from reference TRBV7-2 and TRBJ2-1): GAGVSQSPSNKVTEKGKDVELRCDPISGHTALYWYRQSLGQGLEFLIYFQGNSAPDKSGLPSDRFSAERTGGSVSTLTIQRTQQEDSAVYLCASSLRPRGEQFFGPGTRLTVL.

The sample holds many counts of this clonotype. J is TRBJ1-2 and V is TRBV12-3 or TRBV12-4; D gene ambiguous. V was shortened by 4 bases and J by 4 bases, with 10 bases between the two germline ends. The CDR3 loop spans 13 amino acids. CDR3 nucleotides: TGTGCCAGCAGTTGGGAAAGAGGCTATGGCTACACCTTC. Protein sequence: CASSWERGYGYTF.